The sequence of this TCR beta chain was determined in a study of CD8+ T cells in alopecia areata (dated by TCRdb to 2016 to 2019). Regarding the complete study: The treated patients, all with moderate-to-severe alopecia areata, were enrolled in an open-label pilot trial of oral tofacitinib given at 5 to 10 mg twice daily. Patients stayed on tofacitinib for 6 to 18 months and then had 6 months of follow-up off drug so that delayed response and recurrence could be assessed. In both human patients and the C3H/HeJ mouse model, the study applied high-throughput TCRbeta sequencing to look at T cell clonal expansion in alopecia areata. Scalp tissue and sorted CD4+ and CD8+ peripheral blood T cells from patchy and totalis/universalis alopecia areata patients and from healthy controls were covered by human TCRbeta sequencing. Tofacitinib-treated patients had biopsies at baseline and at 4 and 24 weeks of treatment, with a later scalp biopsy in several patients. Scalp clonality was compared across normal scalp (n=4), patchy alopecia areata scalp (n=8), and alopecia totalis/universalis scalp (n=8). RNA came from the PAXgene miRNA kit for fixed scalp, the miRNeasy kit for PBMCs, and the RNeasy kit for mouse skin. TCRbeta CDR3 regions were amplified by immunoSEQ multiplex PCR with 35 Vbeta forward and 13 Jbeta reverse primers. Overall study results and their limits: Unlike mouse skin, where gammadelta T cells dominate, normal human skin contains resident alphabeta T cells that get sequenced too, which complicates analysis of the scalp TCR repertoire. TCR sequences shared between patients were less clear than in mice, possibly partly because of HLA diversity in the patient population. Compared with normal scalp, lesional scalp, particularly in alopecia totalis/universalis, had higher clonality and more expanded CD8+ clones, which suggests antigenic drive.

On this clone itself: What antigen it recognizes has not been identified. There are no base qualities to consult, and no much larger clone falls within one base.

The time point label, as the study defines it: baseline before oral tofacitinib. Lesional scalp punch biopsies and peripheral blood were collected from alopecia areata patients. PBMCs were isolated by density centrifugation and stained for CD3, CD4 and CD8, after which CD4+ and CD8+ T cells were sorted on a FACSAria. The library was made by the immunoSEQ multiplex PCR assay. RNA was extracted from all samples and reverse transcribed into cDNA as template for TCR sequencing. SuperScript III was used to make first-strand cDNA, primed with a 2:1 mix of oligo-dT and random hexamers. A synthetic immune receptor repertoire was used to gauge amplification bias, and whatever bias remained was removed computationally. Under the source paper's analysis protocol: Raw reads were preprocessed to remove errors, and CDR3 was defined according to IMGT conventions as the region from the conserved cysteine to phenylalanine. To get clonality, Shannon entropy was normalized by log2 of the number of productive unique TCRs and the result was subtracted from 1. Whether scalp clones were CD4 or CD8 was inferred by matching scalp TCRbeta sequences against CD4 and CD8 repertoires sorted from blood. The table was pulled from immuneACCESS by TCRdb, which kept in-frame rearrangements only. Such tables lose some clones; where checked, under half of the loss comes from unresolved V genes, and the rest has no known cause. The D gene and trimming were derived from the DNA, and the V and J assignments and clone size from that table. The sample records over 200,000 clones, around 62% of which are singletons. Together, the top ten hold approximately 0.5% of the sample.

CDR1 SGHAT and CDR2 FQNNGV are derived from the germline V gene. V gives up 5 bases and J gives up 6 bases, and the segment between their germline ends measures 13 bases. The CDR3 sequence holds 14 residues, the cysteine and phenylalanine included. Just CDR3 DNA is preserved here, 42 bases in frame from base 1. The sequence derives from a human donor with alopecia areata. The sequence links TRBV11-2 to TRBJ2-2; the D gene is perhaps TRBD2, from 6 matching bases. The source material was CD4+ T cells sorted from blood, sampled at week 0. The bases are TGTGCCAGCAGCACCAGGAGGGGCTCCGGGGAGCTGTTTTTT. Translated, it gives CASSTRRGSGELFF.